The sequence of this T cell receptor beta chain was determined in a study of T cells in Graves' hyperthyroidism and ophthalmopathy. Diagnoses used clinical symptoms, serum thyroxine and TRAb, thyroid ultrasound and orbital computed tomography. V dropped 8 bases and J dropped 1 base, with 10 bases sitting between them. Germline V lookup: CDR1 MNHNS, CDR2 SASEGT. This CDR3 spans 13 amino acids. RNA transcripts yielded amplified TCR beta CDR3 regions. The HTBI primer set drove a first-round RT-PCR of the TCR CDR3. TCRdb independently ran MiXCR on the multiplex PCR reads; one entry per CDR3 protein. The table records more than 300,000 distinct CDR3 sequences, 17% of them present only once.

The sample taken for sequencing was blood. The sequence derives from a woman aged 25 to 45 with Graves' hyperthyroidism that later progressed to Graves' ophthalmopathy. The chain combines TRBV6-1 with TRBJ2-3, with a tentative D call TRBD1 (6 bases). The CDR3 coding sequence is TGTGCCAGCCGGAACAGGGGCACAGATACGCAGTATTTT. This encodes CASRNRGTDTQYF.